The following is a T cell receptor (beta chain) sequence with its context. The sample originates from a study of blood T cell repertoires in COVID-19. TCRdb's table, derived via immunoSEQ multiplex PCR, lists solely in-frame clones and lacks some. The sample has over 200,000 clones; 88% are singletons. The clonotype originates from a woman aged 40-49 years who had recovered from COVID-19. The sequencing sample was made of peripheral blood.

CDR3: CSVPGQGNTEAFF. Here the CDR3 DNA reads TGCAGCGTCCCGGGACAGGGGAACACTGAAGCTTTCTTT. The V gene is TRBV29-1, the J gene TRBJ1-1; 9 bases are shared with TRBD1. J gave up 1 base and V 6 bases, and 3 bases lay outside the gene matches. The CDR3 is 13 residues long. CDR1 is SQVTM, CDR2 ANQGSEA, per germline.